This T cell receptor (beta chain) emerged from a study of blood T cell repertoires in COVID-19. In the study overall: Researchers got acute and convalescent COVID-19 samples from the United States, Italy and Spain. Sources were T cells, B-cell-depleted T cells, or PBMCs; the material itself was cDNA or gDNA.

Per the original data handling: Using reference gene primer amplification, nucleated cell counts were estimated. Sequenced by immunoSEQ multiplex PCR; TCRdb stores in-frame clones only, minus some. That table furnishes V, J and clone size, whereas the DNA furnished D and trimming. The table has 150,000 to 200,000 clones, around 81% seen once; the top ten hold around 6.1%. Donors in Cohort 3 counted as recovered after two negative PCRs, clearance, or symptom resolution. Germline values: CDR1 SNHLY, CDR2 FYNNEI. V shed 6 bases and J 4 bases; nucleotides not matched to a gene: 8. This CDR3 has 14 residues.

The receptor was isolated from a man aged 40-50 years who had recovered from COVID-19. The sample comprised PBMCs or T cells enriched from blood (not recorded which). J is TRBJ1-2 and V is TRBV2; TRBD1 matches 7 bases. The CDR3 spells CASRAGGWPYGYTF. The CDR3 coding sequence is TGTGCCAGCAGGGCAGGGGGGTGGCCCTATGGCTACACCTTC.